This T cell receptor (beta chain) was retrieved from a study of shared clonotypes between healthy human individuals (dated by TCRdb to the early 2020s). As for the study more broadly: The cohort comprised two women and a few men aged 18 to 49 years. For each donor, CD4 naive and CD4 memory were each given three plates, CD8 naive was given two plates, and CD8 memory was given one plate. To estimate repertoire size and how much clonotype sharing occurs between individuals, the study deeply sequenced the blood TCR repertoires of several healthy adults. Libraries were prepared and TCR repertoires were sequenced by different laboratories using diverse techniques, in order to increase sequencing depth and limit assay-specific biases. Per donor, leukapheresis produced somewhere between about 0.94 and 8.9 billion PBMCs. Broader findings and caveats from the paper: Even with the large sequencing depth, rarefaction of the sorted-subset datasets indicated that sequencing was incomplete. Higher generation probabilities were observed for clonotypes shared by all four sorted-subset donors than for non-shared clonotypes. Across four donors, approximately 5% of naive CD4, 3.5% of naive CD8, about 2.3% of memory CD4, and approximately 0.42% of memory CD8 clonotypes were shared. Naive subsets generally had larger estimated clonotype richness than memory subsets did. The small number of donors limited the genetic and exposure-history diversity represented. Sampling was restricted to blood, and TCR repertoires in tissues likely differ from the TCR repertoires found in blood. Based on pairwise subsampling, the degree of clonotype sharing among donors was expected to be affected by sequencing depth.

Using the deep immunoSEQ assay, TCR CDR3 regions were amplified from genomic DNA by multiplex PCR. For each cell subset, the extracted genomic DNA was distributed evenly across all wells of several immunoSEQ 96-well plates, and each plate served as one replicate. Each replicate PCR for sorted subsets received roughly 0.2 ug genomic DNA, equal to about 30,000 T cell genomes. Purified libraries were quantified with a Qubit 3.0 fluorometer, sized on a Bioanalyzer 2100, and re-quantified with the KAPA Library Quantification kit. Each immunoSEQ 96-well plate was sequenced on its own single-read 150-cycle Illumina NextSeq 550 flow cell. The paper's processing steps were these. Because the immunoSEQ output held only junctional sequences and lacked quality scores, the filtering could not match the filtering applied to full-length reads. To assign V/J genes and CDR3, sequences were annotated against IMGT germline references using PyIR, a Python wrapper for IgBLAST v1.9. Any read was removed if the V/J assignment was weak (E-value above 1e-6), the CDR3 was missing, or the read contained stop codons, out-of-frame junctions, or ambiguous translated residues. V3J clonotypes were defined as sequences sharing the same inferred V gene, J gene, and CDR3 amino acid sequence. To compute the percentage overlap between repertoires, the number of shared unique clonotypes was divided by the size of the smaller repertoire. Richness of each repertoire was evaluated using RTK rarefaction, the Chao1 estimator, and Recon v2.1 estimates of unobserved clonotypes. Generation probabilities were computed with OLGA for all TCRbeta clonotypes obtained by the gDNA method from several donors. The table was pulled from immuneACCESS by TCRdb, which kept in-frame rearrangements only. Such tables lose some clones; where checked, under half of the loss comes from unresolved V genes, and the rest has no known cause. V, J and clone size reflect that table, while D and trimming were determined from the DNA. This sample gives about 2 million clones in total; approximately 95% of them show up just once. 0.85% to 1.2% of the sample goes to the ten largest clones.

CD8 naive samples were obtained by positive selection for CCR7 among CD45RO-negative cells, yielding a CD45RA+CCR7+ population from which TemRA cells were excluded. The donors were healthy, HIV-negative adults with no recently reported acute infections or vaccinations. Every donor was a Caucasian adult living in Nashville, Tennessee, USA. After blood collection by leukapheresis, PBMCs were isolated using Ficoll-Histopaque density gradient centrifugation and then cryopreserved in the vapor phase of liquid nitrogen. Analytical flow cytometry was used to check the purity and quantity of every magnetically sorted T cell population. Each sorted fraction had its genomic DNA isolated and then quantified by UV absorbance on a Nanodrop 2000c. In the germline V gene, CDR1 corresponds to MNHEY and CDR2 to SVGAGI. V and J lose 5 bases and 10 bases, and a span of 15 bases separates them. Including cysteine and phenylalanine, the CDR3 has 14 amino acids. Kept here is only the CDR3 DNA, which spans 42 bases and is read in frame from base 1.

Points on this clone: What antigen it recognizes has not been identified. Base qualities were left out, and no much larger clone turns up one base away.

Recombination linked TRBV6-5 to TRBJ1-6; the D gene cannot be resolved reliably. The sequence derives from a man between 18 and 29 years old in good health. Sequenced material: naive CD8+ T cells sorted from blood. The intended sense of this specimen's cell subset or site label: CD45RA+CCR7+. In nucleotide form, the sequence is TGTGCCAGCAGTCGGGTTATTGGGAACTCACCCCTCCACTTT. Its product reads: CASSRVIGNSPLHF.